This entry describes one T cell receptor beta chain. The antigen it binds to is not known. Nothing much larger sits one base from this clone, and base qualities are not available. Libraries came from the immunoSEQ multiplex PCR assay. Held by TCRdb, this immuneACCESS table contains in-frame sequences only and omits some clones. Under half of the omission traces to an unresolved V gene where checked; the cause of the rest is unknown. Counted in this sample were 15,000 to 20,000 clones; roughly 90% of them appeared once. The biggest ten clones account for 13% to 15% of the sample. The data are from a study of chemoradiotherapy in HPV16-positive cancers (dated by TCRdb to about 2022). Context from the whole study: Candidate HPV-specific T-cell clones and common TCR motifs were defined by functional T-cell assays performed on cells from a couple of HPV16-positive patients. Whether T-cell immunity against the HPV oncoproteins E6 and E7 changes during chemoradiotherapy and whether survival is affected by this immunity were examined in the study. TCR repertoires from some 89 patients with HPV-related cancers were then used to track the candidate HPV-specific TCRs and motifs.

V is trimmed back by 5 bases and J by 0 bases, and the junction contains 13 bases that no gene match accounts for. The CDR3 measures 17 amino acids from cysteine to phenylalanine. The CDR3 DNA has 51 bases and is translated from base 1. CDR1 and CDR2 are drawn from the germline V gene (reference sequence): SEHNR, FQNEAQ. Repertoires were sampled repeatedly over the course of chemoradiotherapy, so clonal expansion could be followed in the tumor microenvironment. Summary of the overall study and its limitations: Among HPV16-positive patients, expansion of HPV-responsive T cells during chemoradiotherapy was associated with better recurrence-free survival. The survival association was reported for HPV16-positive patients, and the functional definition of HPV-specific T cells was derived from only two HPV16-positive patients. Expansion of candidate HPV-specific clones and E7-related TCR motifs was observed in the tumor microenvironment during treatment, whereas no such expansion was observed for non-HPV-specific T cells.

The sequencing here drew on blood, taken from a patient who underwent chemoradiotherapy. The sequence came from a human donor with HPV-associated anogenital cancer. The chain is encoded by TRBV7-9 joined to TRBJ2-7, with 7 bases matching TRBD1. CDR3 protein: CASSPVAGTAISYEQYF. The bases are TGTGCCAGCAGCCCAGTGGCCGGGACAGCTATCTCCTACGAGCAGTACTTC.